This TCR beta chain was obtained from a study of Tregs in tolerant kidney transplant recipients. Overall study findings and caveats: Activated donor B cell expansion appeared to reveal the most relevant donor-specific TCRbeta repertoire. Some patients' samples used different primers over time, so nucleotide sequences weren't comparable. Donor-specific Treg expansion exceeded global Treg expansion in tolerant patients, suggesting antigen drive. This study did not directly address biological reproducibility.

A word on this clone: Its matching antigen is unknown. The read ends 3 residues early relative to the CDR3; the germline J gene fills the gap.

Related graft donors supplied nonmyeloablative bone marrow transplants, and mixed chimerism was transient. The table came from immunoSEQ multiplex PCR; TCRdb's copy has only in-frame clones and leaves some out. Recorded for this sample: tens of thousands of clones. V was pared by 7 bases and J by 0 bases, with 8 bases between. Germline V gives CDR1 SGHRS, CDR2 YFSETQ. The CDR3 loop spans 13 amino acids. The V call is TRBV5-1, the J call TRBJ2-1; TRBD2 might be the D (5 bases). Sequencing was performed on CD4+ T cells from blood (PBMCs), taken 24 months after the transplant. The clonotype comes from a human patient who received a combined kidney and bone marrow transplant. Some T cells may have come from the graft donor. The CDR3 sequence is CASRDYSYNEQFF. Incomplete CDR3 DNA: TGCGCCAGCCGAGACTACTCCTACAATGAG.